This TCR beta chain emerged from a study of blood T cell repertoires in COVID-19. The overall study: T cells, B-cell-depleted T cells, or PBMCs provided the cDNA or gDNA that served as material.

The CDR3 is 17 residues long. J was trimmed by 6 bases and V by 3 bases; bases with no gene match: 13. The V gene's germline CDR1 is LNHDA and CDR2 SQIVND (reference sequence). How the authors handled the data: Estimation of nucleated cell counts relied on the amplification of reference gene primers. Some clones are missing from TCRdb's copy, which holds only in-frame ones; the method was immunoSEQ multiplex PCR. V, J and clone size were drawn from that table, and D and trimming were deduced from the DNA. The table lists over 50,000 clones, about 81% of them singletons. The chain employs TRBV19 and TRBJ2-4, with TRBD1 matching over 8 bases. This receptor was identified in a man older than 75 with acute or convalescent COVID-19. Specimen: peripheral blood. This chain's CDR3 is CASSMGNPGQALNIQYF. DNA of the CDR3: TGTGCCAGTAGTATGGGCAATCCGGGACAGGCGCTAAACATTCAGTACTTC.